This T cell receptor (beta chain) was observed in a study of cytomegalovirus exposure and HLA in healthy donors listed by TCRdb under 2017. Regarding the study in general: According to an earlier analysis of 587 of the donors, 150 million to 200 million T cells yielded some 120 million unique TCR beta sequences and 250 to 350 Gb of sequence data. The study was designed to test whether signatures of past pathogen exposure could be identified by cataloging public T cell receptors. The study used immunosequencing to profile the T cell repertoires of 600 to 850 subjects and linked those repertoires to cytomegalovirus serostatus. On average, around 200,000 unique TCR beta nucleotide sequences were sequenced per donor among 398 genotyped donors of the cohort, with about 19% of those sequences being non-productive. In addition to the first cohort of approximately 670 subjects, a separate validation cohort of approximately 130 different subjects was used. To decide whether each TCR beta V gene segment behaved as functional or pseudogenic, an earlier analysis of some 570 of the donors relied on high-throughput TCR beta sequencing. Among the roughly 390 genotyped donors, approximately 76% belonged to the genetic ancestry cluster associated with self-reported Caucasian donors. Every repertoire in the discovery cohort had been generated on one and the same sequencing platform. Typing coverage varied by locus: roughly 629-630 donors for A, B, C, DRB1 and DQB1; around 560 for DQA1; over 600 for DPA1; 400 to 480 for DPB1. High-throughput TCR immunosequencing, statistical association of individual TCRs with disease status, and machine learning were combined to predict cytomegalovirus infection status. Donor age, sex, ethnicity and CMV serostatus were collected together with the repertoire data. Several DR-DQ haplotypes were handled as single units for association and clustering because linkage in the cohort was strong. Rather than using new phenotypic data, the later analysis identified candidate immune exposures from TCR beta sequences and from how often those sequences occurred across donors. HLA typing included class I and class II loci at four-digit resolution. In a later genetic analysis, genome-wide SNP genotypes for 398 of the 666 donors were used, and that subset was treated as a discovery cohort. Approximately 330 gigabases of sequencing data and around 80 million unique TCR sequences made up an early release that covered about 640 HLA-typed donors. A later analysis re-analyzed previously published TCR beta repertoires from several hundred donors and added high-resolution HLA genotyping to study TCR occurrence patterns.

Per the germline V gene, LGHNA is the CDR1 and YSLEER is the CDR2. Counted from cysteine to phenylalanine, this CDR3 has 16 amino acids. The CDR3 DNA has 48 bases and is translated from base 1. V drops 1 base and J drops 2 bases, leaving 13 bases in between. Points the paper makes about the study in general: HLA typing was unavailable for some donors at each locus, so association tests used only the typed subset. In a later analysis, the rate of TCR association differed among HLA loci, with DRB1 alleles having the most associated TCRs and HLA-C alleles having the fewest. In a later analysis, several top co-occurrence clusters were reported to appear linked to parvovirus B19, influenza, CMV and Epstein-Barr virus. When HLA alleles, especially DR and DQ, strongly co-occurred, attributing TCR associations to individual alleles was difficult. Compared with equally common non-associated chains, HLA-associated TCR beta chains in a later analysis were more clonally expanded and had lower generation probabilities. Immune exposure information for the cohort was limited to CMV serostatus. An association between a missense DCLRE1C variant and V-gene and J-gene trimming of TCR beta chains was found in a later genetic analysis and replicated in an independent cohort. Cytomegalovirus status was reported to be diagnosed by the classifier with high specificity and sensitivity in both the original and validation cohorts. A later analysis associated 17,000 or so TCR beta sequences with specific HLA alleles at a false discovery rate of 0.05. A group of highly shared sequence variants was considered likely to be a technical artifact of the sequencing pipeline. A total of about 150 TCR beta chains were listed by the study as associated with cytomegalovirus. According to the authors, the approach could potentially be generalized to other disease states and immunological phenotypes. Most TCR sequences were seen in very few donors, while some public TCRs were found in many individuals. An earlier analysis of approximately 590 of the donors showed that most TCR beta V segments appeared in productive rearrangements either about 87% or about 30% of the time, which broadly matched IMGT annotations. Correlated functional status among segregating V segments might be attributable to linkage disequilibrium, but an unknown experimental factor could not be ruled out. A further reported finding was that TCR beta sequences accurately predicted the HLA-A and HLA-B alleles for most subjects in the first cohort. In a later analysis, most CMV-associated TCR beta chains were found to appear HLA-restricted, with HLA associations seemingly driven largely by CMV exposure. The 87-base-pair reads could not distinguish some IMGT-functional V segments, including TRBV6-2 and TRBV6-3, so those segments were excluded. In vitro tests confirmed that a few of the cytomegalovirus-associated TCR beta chains recognize cytomegalovirus antigens. Because counts were too low, about 18 rarely observed V segments, including chromosome 9 orphons, were excluded from the earlier analysis of fewer than 650 of the donors. The presence/absence analyses assumed that sequencing depth was roughly uniform across donors, and that assumption may not be true. This cohort had only TCR beta chains sequenced, and the lack of alpha or paired-chain data limited which features could be detected. According to a later genetic analysis, donors in an Asian-associated ancestry cluster had fewer N-insertions in productive TCRs than the roughly 670-donor mean.

Concerning this clone itself: Its binding antigen is unknown. Base qualities are missing; no much larger clone stands one base away.

Libraries were constructed by the immunoSEQ multiplex PCR assay. For the multiplex PCR, a mixture combining 60 forward primers for TCR Vbeta segments and 13 reverse primers for TCR Jbeta segments was used. Amplification of the CDR3 region of rearranged TCR beta genes was performed with a multiplex PCR assay on genomic DNA. Amplified TCR beta libraries were sequenced as 87-base-pair reads on the Illumina HiSeq System. The paper's data handling went like this. A later analysis tallied about 77 million unique TCR beta chains across the approximately 670 repertoires, and about 10 million of those chains were shared by two or more donors. A nearest-neighbor algorithm error-corrected the raw reads and collapsed the reads into unique sequences, merging closely related sequences to remove PCR and sequencing errors. Alignment of CDR3 sequences to IMGT reference sequences was used to assign V, D and J gene segments. For a sequence to be retained, a match of at least six nucleotides to both a V gene segment and a J gene segment was required. Rearrangements were classified as productive when the CDR3 lacked stop codons and remained in frame with V and J, and all other rearrangements were classified as non-productive. Following IMGT convention, CDR3 was defined as the stretch from the second conserved V-encoded cysteine to the conserved J-encoded phenylalanine. In an earlier analysis of more than 550 of the donors, sequences lacking an unambiguous match to a single V gene segment were excluded. An earlier analysis of roughly 590 of the donors called V segments functional above 56.7% productive rearrangements and segregating when the between-donor standard deviation exceeded 5%. A statistical classification framework was developed to diagnose cytomegalovirus status using the catalog of TCR beta chain sequences. A later analysis assigned V and J genes by comparing TCR nucleotide sequences with IMGT/GENE-DB human TR gene sequences. Using the TCRdist pipeline, a later analysis assigned CDR3 sequences along with most-parsimonious VDJ recombination scenarios. In a later analysis, every TCR beta chain was defined by the combination of its CDR3 amino acid sequence and its V-gene family, and reads without a unique V-gene family were dropped. To address suspected cross-contamination and a sequencing artifact, a later analysis removed 592 highly shared, low-generation-probability nucleotide sequences. In a later analysis, a clonal expansion index for each public chain was calculated from normalized within-repertoire ranks of inferred template counts. A later analysis computed generation probabilities with a VDJ recombination model fitted to out-of-frame rearrangements, and checked the results against IGoR. In a later analysis, hypergeometric tests were used to score TCR-TCR, TCR-HLA and TCR-CMV co-occurrence, with a repertoire-size bias correction applied to TCR pairs. To estimate false discovery rates, a later analysis permuted the HLA or CMV assignments 20 times. In a later analysis, co-occurring TCRs were grouped with DBSCAN, and TCRdist sequence similarity was added when clustering was performed within HLA-allele-positive subsets. Co-occurrence clustering excluded repertoires with fewer than 30,000 or more than 120,000 public chains, plus five with anomalous nucleotide sharing. This is the immuneACCESS table as TCRdb keeps it, with only in-frame sequences that have V and J called. A part of the clones is gone; compared with another copy, unresolved V genes explain less than half, and the rest is unexplained. The DNA gave D and trimming, while V, J and clone size come from that table. The sample yields around 200,000 clones; around three quarters were counted once. The leading ten clones occupy approximately 4.4% of the sample.

The cohort comprised fewer than 700 healthy bone marrow donors. At the time of sampling, every cohort member was nominally healthy, though immune exposures that went unrecorded were likely present. The donor tested CMV seropositive, placing the donor among the roughly 300 seropositive members of the cohort. Each donor provided a peripheral blood sample, and peripheral blood mononuclear cells were used for TCR beta sequencing. The Qiagen DNeasy Blood Extraction Kit was used to extract genomic DNA from the blood cell samples. Specimen: PBMCs. The sequence joins TRBV4-3 to TRBJ2-3; no D segment can be confidently identified. The clonotype originates from a woman in her 30s in good health and CMV-seropositive. Here is the DNA: TGCGCCAGCAGCCAAGTAATCGACTTAAACACAGATACGCAGTATTTT. This sequence encodes CASSQVIDLNTDTQYF.